One and the same sample provided the 25 T cell receptor beta chains below, sequenced in a study of beta chain features in type 1 diabetes. Sequencing targeted expressed TCRB transcripts, as all isolated RNA had been reverse transcribed. Clones were sequenced by immunoSEQ multiplex PCR, and TCRdb holds only the in-frame ones, with some missing. The sample carries 900,000 or so clones, 15% to 20% recorded once. What was sequenced was naive CD4+ T cells from blood. The receptors come from a woman younger than 30 in good health.

This clone was seen a handful of times. The chain combines TRBV19 with TRBJ2-1; TRBD1 or TRBD2 may be the D gene (5 bases each). Trimming cost V 1 base and J 9 bases, with 7 bases left between them. Germline-derived CDR1 and CDR2 are LNHDA and SQIVND (reference sequence). The CDR3 has 12 amino acids. CDR3 in DNA: TGTGCCAGTAGTATAGTAGGGACTGAGCAGTTCTTC. Protein sequence: CASSIVGTEQFF.

The V gene is TRBV5-4, the J gene TRBJ2-1, with unresolved D. CDR3 length: 13 amino acids. Trimming took off 4 bases at V and 4 bases at J, with 9 bases between the two ends. Germline V gene sequence: CDR1 SGHNT, CDR2 YYREEE (reference sequence). Written as DNA, the CDR3 is TGTGCCAGCAGCCCCGCCAGGTACAATGAGCAGTTCTTC. The encoded protein is CASSPARYNEQFF.

The CDR3 nucleotides read TGTGCCACTGCGTTTAACATGAACACTGAAGCTTTCTTT. Translated: CATAFNMNTEAFF. J is TRBJ1-1 and V is TRBV19, with D hard to call. This CDR3 is built from 13 residues. CDR1 and CDR2 (germline): LNHDA, SQIVND (reference sequence). Trimming stripped 10 bases from V and 0 bases from J, with 12 bases between.

This clone was seen a handful of times. V gene TRBV2 combines with J gene TRBJ2-7; 7 bases align to TRBD1. V lost 5 bases to trimming and J lost 2 bases; unmatched junction nucleotides: 12. This CDR3 has 16 residues. CDR1 is SNHLY, CDR2 FYNNEI, per germline. CDR3 coding DNA: TGTGCCAGCAGTCCCAGACTACAGGGGAGCACCTACGAGCAGTACTTC. Amino acids: CASSPRLQGSTYEQYF.

V usage is TRBV18 and J usage is TRBJ2-5; D is undetermined. The CDR3 totals 15 residues. Trimming cost V 4 bases and J 4 bases, with 16 bases left between them. Germline lookup yields CDR1 KGHSH and CDR2 LQKENI. CDR3 DNA sequence: TGTGCCAGCTCACGGCGGACCCGGGCCGGAGAGACCCAGTACTTC. Its translation: CASSRRTRAGETQYF. Full variable domain (outside the CDR3, taken from reference TRBV18 and TRBJ2-5): NAGVMQNPRHLVRRRGQEARLRCSPMKGHSHVYWYRQLPEEGLKFMVYLQKENIIDESGMPKERFSAEFPKEGPSILRIQQVVRGDSAAYFCASSRRTRAGETQYFGPGTRLLVL.

This clone showed up just a few times. The sample carries other DNA sequences with the same CDR3. This sequence joins TRBV5-1 and TRBJ1-5, with D unclear. The CDR3 is made up of 15 amino acids. Germline V gene data show CDR1 as SGHRS and CDR2 as YFSETQ. V shed 4 bases and J shed 0 bases, with 11 bases lying between them. CDR3 loop: CASSLRGDSNQPQHF. The CDR3 nucleotides are TGCGCCAGCAGCCTCCGCGGGGATAGCAATCAGCCCCAGCATTTT.

The chain is built from TRBV28 and TRBJ1-2, with 8 bases that match TRBD1. The CDR3 consists of 15 residues. The junction had 9 bases not matched to a gene; V was cut back by 5 bases and J by 4 bases. Germline V CDR1 and CDR2: MDHEN, SYDVKM. CDR3 nucleotide sequence: TGTGCCAGCAGTCCAGGACAGGGCCGTTCCTATGGCTACACCTTC. This codes for CASSPGQGRSYGYTF.

This clone was seen a few times. The V and J genes are TRBV6-6 and TRBJ1-3; D is ambiguous. The V gene's germline CDR1 is MNHNY and CDR2 SVGAGI (reference sequence). This CDR3 spans 13 amino acids. Trimming took off 6 bases at V and 2 bases at J, with 8 bases between the two ends. This CDR3 is CASRGGTGNTIYF. In nucleotides, the CDR3 is TGTGCCAGCAGAGGCGGGACTGGAAACACCATATATTTT.

The chain combines TRBV28 with TRBJ2-2, with D perhaps TRBD2 (6 bases). The V gene's germline CDR1 is MDHEN and CDR2 SYDVKM. This CDR3 comprises 19 residues. V was clipped by 3 bases and J by 4 bases, with 24 bases between them. CDR3 coding DNA: TGTGCCAGCAGTTTTAAGTCCTGGCTAGCGCCCGCTGGCACCGGGGAGCTGTTTTTT. Translation: CASSFKSWLAPAGTGELFF.

A word on this clone: The sample contains more than one DNA sequence encoding this CDR3. The rearrangement uses TRBV28 and TRBJ2-7; the match to TRBD1 covers 7 bases. J gave up 3 bases and V 6 bases, and 5 bases lay outside the gene matches. CDR1 and CDR2 from the germline V gene are MDHEN and SYDVKM. The CDR3 has 13 amino acids. This CDR3 is CASSRDSSYEQYF. DNA of the CDR3: TGTGCCAGCAGCCGGGACAGCAGCTACGAGCAGTACTTC.

This clone has only a few counts. CDR3 sequence (DNA): TGTGCCAGCTCACCCGTATATCCCCGACCCTACGAGCAGTACTTC. Its translation is CASSPVYPRPYEQYF. The V call is TRBV18, the J call TRBJ2-7; D ambiguous. Germline V gene lookup returns CDR1 KGHSH and CDR2 LQKENI. The CDR3 covers 15 residues. With 3 bases removed from V and 2 bases from J, the gap between germline ends came to 14 bases. Complete variable domain (other parts from reference TRBV18 and TRBJ2-7): NAGVMQNPRHLVRRRGQEARLRCSPMKGHSHVYWYRQLPEEGLKFMVYLQKENIIDESGMPKERFSAEFPKEGPSILRIQQVVRGDSAAYFCASSPVYPRPYEQYFGPGTRLTVT.

In this sample, this clone turned up a few times. The chain joins TRBV18 to TRBJ2-3, with D perhaps matching TRBD2 (5 bases). V dropped 8 bases and J dropped 0 bases, with 6 bases sitting between them. The CDR3 is 12 amino acids. CDR1 KGHSH and CDR2 LQKENI come from the germline V gene. CDR3 coding DNA: TGTGCCAGCGGCGGGAGCACAGATACGCAGTATTTT. Its protein is CASGGSTDTQYF.

This clone has only a few counts. This chain uses TRBV10-3 with TRBJ2-5; D gene ambiguous. The CDR3 is made up of 13 amino acids. V lost 3 bases and J lost 7, with 12 bases in between. Germline lookup yields CDR1 ENHRY and CDR2 SYGVKD. CDR3 in amino acids: CAISETDFGTQYF. CDR3 bases: TGTGCCATCAGTGAAACCGATTTCGGGACCCAGTACTTC.

This clone was recorded a few times. This chain uses TRBV28 with TRBJ2-6, with a possible D match to TRBD1 (6 bases). The CDR3 extends over 13 amino acids. Germline V gene sequence: CDR1 MDHEN, CDR2 SYDVKM. V gave up 10 bases and J gave up 14 bases, with 21 bases separating them. This CDR3 reads CATNLGTQPILTF. CDR3 in DNA: TGTGCCACCAATCTAGGGACACAGCCCATCCTGACTTTC.

This chain uses TRBV6-5 with TRBJ2-1, with 7 bases identical to TRBD2. CDR1 is MNHEY and CDR2 is SVGAGI in the germline V gene. V dropped 3 bases and J dropped 10; count of bases not matched to a gene: 3. The CDR3 runs to 12 residues. In DNA, the CDR3 is TGTGCCAGCAGTTATACGGGGGGAGAGCAGTTCTTC. Residues: CASSYTGGEQFF.

In its sample, this clone was seen a few times. The chain joins TRBV6-1 to TRBJ1-1; 9 positions agree with TRBD1. The CDR3 extends over 15 amino acids. Germline assignment: CDR1 MNHNS and CDR2 SASEGT. Losses at the gene ends were 6 bases for V and 4 bases for J; bases not matched to a gene: 9. CDR3 region: CASRDRGRAATEAFF. DNA of the CDR3: TGTGCCAGCAGGGACAGGGGCAGGGCGGCCACTGAAGCTTTCTTT.

This clone came up a few times. The rearrangement links TRBV2 to TRBJ2-5; 14 positions agree with TRBD2. CDR3 length: 16 residues. The germline V gene has CDR1 SNHLY and CDR2 FYNNEI. Trimming at V came to 6 bases and at J to 4 bases, leaving 7 bases not matched to a gene. In DNA form, the CDR3 reads TGTGCCAGCAGGGGACTAGCGGGAGACCCCGGAGAGACCCAGTACTTC. Encoded protein: CASRGLAGDPGETQYF.

This clone was counted a few times. The rearrangement links TRBV10-3 to TRBJ2-5; a possible D gene is TRBD1 (6 bases). The CDR3 is 13 residues long. Trimming cost V 10 bases and J 7 bases, with 19 bases left between them. Looked up from germline, CDR1 is ENHRY and CDR2 is SYGVKD. The CDR3 sequence is CATEGRTEGTQYF. The CDR3 nucleotides are TGTGCCACCGAGGGGCGGACAGAGGGGACCCAGTACTTC.

This clone was observed a handful of times. The chain joins TRBV5-4 to TRBJ2-7; D is perhaps TRBD2 (6 bases). This CDR3 comprises 15 residues. Germline V gene sequence: CDR1 SGHNT, CDR2 YYREEE (reference sequence). The V end was cut by 4 bases, the J end by 6 bases, with 20 bases between. In DNA form, the CDR3 reads TGTGCCAGCAGCCAAGATCCTGCAGGGAGGACCGAGCAGTACTTC. Residues: CASSQDPAGRTEQYF.

This clone was seen only a few times. The chain has TRBV28 and TRBJ2-3, with 14 bases lining up with TRBD2. Germline-derived CDR1 and CDR2 are MDHEN and SYDVKM. The CDR3 spans 17 residues. After removal of 5 bases from V and 4 bases from J, the junction contained 8 bases not matched to a gene. CDR3 DNA: TGTGCCAGCAGTAACAGACTAGCGGGAGGGCAGCCAGATACGCAGTATTTT. Translating it yields CASSNRLAGGQPDTQYF. Full variable domain (outside the CDR3, taken from reference TRBV28 and TRBJ2-3): DVKVTQSSRYLVKRTGEKVFLECVQDMDHENMFWYRQDPGLGLRLIYFSYDVKMKEKGDIPEGYSVSREKKERFSLILESASTNQTSMYLCASSNRLAGGQPDTQYFGPGTRLTVL.

This clone was counted a few times. The chain carries TRBV13 and TRBJ2-2, with D perhaps TRBD2 (6 bases). This CDR3 contains 13 residues. Trimming cost V 7 bases and J 4 bases, with 10 bases left between them. Germline-derived CDR1 and CDR2 are PRHDT and FYEKMQ (reference sequence). The CDR3 DNA reads as TGTGCCAGCAAGGGACTCCTCACCGGGGAGCTGTTTTTT. Its translation is CASKGLLTGELFF.

V is TRBV7-8 and J is TRBJ2-5; 7 bases fit TRBD1. The CDR3 is 17 amino acids. With V trimmed by 5 bases and J by 0 bases, 12 bases remained unmatched. The germline V gene has CDR1 SGHVS and CDR2 FQNEAQ. The DNA for the CDR3 is TGTGCCAGCAGCGCATACAGGGGCCGACTGTACCAAGAGACCCAGTACTTC. Encoded protein: CASSAYRGRLYQETQYF. Full variable domain (rest looked up from reference TRBV7-8 and TRBJ2-5): GAGVSQSPRYKVAKRGQDVALRCDPISGHVSLFWYQQALGQGPEFLTYFQNEAQLDKSGLPSDRFFAERPEGSVSTLKIQRTQQEDSAVYLCASSAYRGRLYQETQYFGPGTRLLVL.

This clone was observed a handful of times. The CDR3 DNA reads as TGTGCCAGCAGTTTAGCCCCCGAGGCGTATGGCTACACCTTC. Translating gives CASSLAPEAYGYTF. The V gene is TRBV28, the J gene TRBJ1-2, with no clear D. V gave up 2 bases and J gave up 5 bases, with 12 bases separating them. The V gene's germline CDR1 is MDHEN and CDR2 SYDVKM. This CDR3 is built from 14 residues.

The chain uses TRBV4-2 and TRBJ1-2, with D hard to call. CDR3 length: 14 amino acids. Germline CDR1 reads LGHNA; CDR2 reads YNFKEQ. The germline V and J ends were trimmed by 0 bases and 4 bases, with 9 bases remaining between them. The CDR3 sequence: CASSQDYTGYGYTF. The CDR3 DNA is TGTGCCAGCAGCCAAGACTATACGGGCTATGGCTACACCTTC.

This clone occurred a few times. The chain employs TRBV4-1 and TRBJ2-5, with 10 bases identical to TRBD2. Germline loops: CDR1 MGHRA, CDR2 YSYEKL. This CDR3 has 16 amino acids. V shed 4 bases and J 4 bases; nucleotides not matched to a gene: 9. Here the CDR3 reads CASSLSSGSSRETQYF. The CDR3 DNA is TGCGCCAGCAGCCTATCTAGCGGGAGCTCTCGAGAGACCCAGTACTTC.